Below are 30 T cell receptor beta chains sequenced from a single sample in a study of blood T cell repertoires in COVID-19. TCRdb keeps only in-frame clones here, not all; method: immunoSEQ multiplex PCR. The table shows approximately 150,000 clones, with around nine tenths occurring only once. The sequencing input was peripheral blood. These receptors were obtained from a man in his fifties or sixties with active or convalescent COVID-19.

The chain has TRBV10-3 and TRBJ1-4, with 8 bases identical to TRBD1. The CDR3 loop spans 15 amino acids. V lost 5 bases and J lost 8; bases outside the gene matches: 10. Germline loops: CDR1 ENHRY, CDR2 SYGVKD. CDR3: CAISQKGGTGEKLFF. As DNA, the CDR3 is TGTGCCATCAGTCAAAAGGGGGGGACAGGAGAAAAACTGTTTTTT.

This chain uses TRBV20-1 with TRBJ2-1; the match to TRBD2 covers 11 bases. This CDR3 is built from 14 residues. The germline gives CDR1 DFQATT, CDR2 SNEGSKA (reference sequence). The V and J ends lost 3 bases and 7 bases, in that order; junction bases with no gene match: 5. The CDR3 spells CSASRSSGGNEQFF. Here the CDR3 DNA reads TGCAGTGCTAGTAGATCTAGCGGGGGGAATGAGCAGTTCTTC.

This clone has a handful of counts. This sequence joins TRBV11-2 and TRBJ2-3; weak D call: TRBD2 (6 bases). Between the trimmed V and J ends, which lost 6 bases and 1 base, there was a span of 17 bases. The germline V gene encodes CDR1 SGHAT and CDR2 FQNNGV. The CDR3 length is 16 residues. CDR3 loop: CASRRRDSGGTDTQYF. As DNA, the CDR3 is TGTGCCAGCAGACGACGTGATAGCGGAGGCACAGATACGCAGTATTTT.

The CDR3 DNA is TGTGCCAGCAGAACCTTGGGGACAGGGGGCGCTGAAGCTTTCTTT. As protein: CASRTLGTGGAEAFF. This rearrangement joins TRBV27 to TRBJ1-1, with 12 positions matching TRBD1. CDR1 and CDR2 (germline): MNHEY, SMNVEV (reference sequence). With V trimmed by 6 bases and J by 6 bases, 8 bases remained unmatched. This CDR3 is 15 amino acids long.

For the CDR3, the DNA is TGTGCCAGCAGTTACGGCGACAGGGTGTCCGGGGAGCTGTTTTTT. Amino acid sequence: CASSYGDRVSGELFF. J is TRBJ2-2 and V is TRBV6-5, with 7 bases that match TRBD1. The CDR3 totals 15 residues. Trimming at V came to 2 bases and at J to 6 bases, leaving 6 bases not matched to a gene. CDR1 is MNHEY and CDR2 is SVGAGI in the germline V gene.

CDR3 sequence (DNA): TGTGCCAGCTCACCTTACCTGACGGGGGGGGACGAGCAGTACTTC. Protein: CASSPYLTGGDEQYF. The chain links TRBV18 to TRBJ2-7; 8 bases agree with TRBD2. Trimming cost V 3 bases and J 5 bases; bases outside gene matches: 9. The CDR3 runs 15 residues. The germline V gene has CDR1 KGHSH and CDR2 LQKENI.

The V gene is TRBV4-3, the J gene TRBJ2-7, with 9 positions matching TRBD2. With 1 base clipped from V and 4 bases from J, the junction kept 11 bases outside the gene matches. This CDR3 contains 17 residues. Germline V gene data show CDR1 as LGHNA and CDR2 as YSLEER. The DNA of the CDR3 is TGCGCCAGCAGCCAAGGGGTCGCGGGAGGGCGATTGTACGAGCAGTACTTC. This sequence encodes CASSQGVAGGRLYEQYF.

The V and J genes are TRBV7-6 and TRBJ2-2; D call uncertain. Trimming pared 5 bases from V and 2 bases from J, leaving 15 bases between. Germline V gives CDR1 SGHVS, CDR2 FNYEAQ. CDR3 length: 16 amino acids. This CDR3 is CASSGQTPPNTGELFF. CDR3 nucleotides: TGTGCCAGCAGCGGGCAGACACCGCCAAACACCGGGGAGCTGTTTTTT. The whole variable domain, filled in from reference TRBV7-6 and TRBJ2-2, reads GAGVSQSPRYKVTKRGQDVALRCDPISGHVSLYWYRQALGQGPEFLTYFNYEAQQDKSGLPNDRFSAERPEGSISTLTIQRTEQRDSAMYRCASSGQTPPNTGELFFGEGSRLTVL.

Details on this clone: At the DNA level, this CDR3 is encoded by other sequences in the same sample as well. The V gene is TRBV18, the J gene TRBJ2-1; 8 bases map to TRBD2. J gave up 2 bases and V 6 bases, and 6 bases lay outside the gene matches. The CDR3 is made up of 15 amino acids. The germline V gene has CDR1 KGHSH and CDR2 LQKENI. The CDR3 loop is CASSLAGGAYNEQFF. In DNA form, the CDR3 reads TGTGCCAGCTCCTTGGCGGGAGGAGCCTACAATGAGCAGTTCTTC.

The chain links TRBV3-1 (or the pseudogene TRBV3-2) to TRBJ2-4, with D perhaps matching TRBD2 (5 bases). CDR1 and CDR2 (germline): LGHDT, YNNKEL (reference sequence). The CDR3 has 16 residues. The V and J ends lost 0 bases and 7 bases respectively, with 16 bases between them. CDR3 region: CASSQDLSRARNIQYF. The CDR3 coding sequence is TGTGCCAGCAGCCAAGATCTGTCGAGGGCCAGGAACATTCAGTACTTC.

The chain is built from TRBV6-2 or TRBV6-3 and TRBJ2-7, with D perhaps TRBD2 (5 bases). The CDR3 totals 16 residues. CDR1 and CDR2 from the germline V gene are MNHEY and SVGEGT. Trimming took 5 bases from V and 6 from J, leaving 23 bases between them. CDR3 in amino acids: CASSLLGNSAPSEQYF. The CDR3 DNA follows: TGTGCCAGCAGTCTCCTCGGGAATTCGGCCCCCTCCGAGCAGTACTTC.

J is TRBJ1-4 and V is TRBV29-1; D remains unclear. The length of the CDR3 is 15 residues. V lost 5 bases to trimming and J lost 4 bases, with 17 bases between them. Germline CDR1 and CDR2: SQVTM and ANQGSEA. The CDR3 loop is CSVLKSAGFNEKLFF. The DNA for the CDR3 is TGCAGCGTTCTTAAATCCGCAGGTTTTAATGAAAAACTGTTTTTT.

This clone was counted only a few times. This chain connects TRBV9 to TRBJ1-3; no firm D call. Per germline, CDR1 SGDLS and CDR2 YYNGEE. The CDR3 consists of 12 residues. Trimming left V 3 bases short and J 6 bases short, with 7 bases between. The chain's CDR3 is CASSGSVNTIYF. CDR3 bases: TGTGCCAGCAGCGGCTCGGTAAACACCATATATTTT.

The rearrangement links TRBV4-1 to TRBJ2-7; 8 positions match TRBD2. Trimming cost V 0 bases and J 6 bases; bases outside gene matches: 4. This CDR3 is 14 amino acids long. Germline V lookup: CDR1 MGHRA, CDR2 YSYEKL. The CDR3 DNA reads TGCGCCAGCAGCCAAGATCGGACTAGCATCGAGCAGTACTTC. Translating gives CASSQDRTSIEQYF.

The chain combines TRBV3-1 (or the pseudogene TRBV3-2) with TRBJ1-3; tentative D call: TRBD1 (5 bases). This CDR3 has 17 residues. V lost 1 base, J lost 2 bases, and 15 bases lay in between. Germline V CDR1 and CDR2: LGHDT, YNNKEL (reference sequence). The DNA of the CDR3 is TGTGCCAGCAGCCAAGCGACAGCCGCCAGGCCTGGAAACACCATATATTTT. As protein: CASSQATAARPGNTIYF.

The CDR3 DNA sequence: TGTGCCAGCAGTTTAATCAGGACTAGCGGGAGTTATTACAATGAGCAGTTCTTC. It specifies CASSLIRTSGSYYNEQFF. This chain connects TRBV27 to TRBJ2-1; 13 bases match TRBD2. The CDR3 contains 18 residues. Trimming at V came to 2 bases and at J to 4 bases, leaving 8 bases not matched to a gene. Per the germline V gene, CDR1 is MNHEY and CDR2 is SMNVEV (reference sequence).

The V and J genes are TRBV6-1 and TRBJ2-1; D not certain. With 2 bases removed from V and 7 bases from J, the gap between germline ends came to 21 bases. The CDR3 is 17 amino acids. Germline values: CDR1 MNHNS, CDR2 SASEGT. CDR3 sequence: CASSELYPGPGTNEQFF. DNA for the CDR3: TGTGCCAGCAGTGAATTATACCCGGGTCCGGGTACGAATGAGCAGTTCTTC.

The CDR3 sequence: CASRPGRKGVEWDEQYF. CDR3 DNA sequence: TGCGCCAGCAGACCGGGCCGGAAAGGGGTGGAGTGGGACGAGCAGTACTTC. The V and J genes are TRBV5-1 and TRBJ2-7; a weak D match, TRBD1 (5 bases). The CDR3 totals 17 residues. The V end was cut by 5 bases, the J end by 5 bases, with 26 bases between. CDR1 is SGHRS and CDR2 is YFSETQ in the germline V gene.

This clone is a singleton in its sample. This chain links TRBV30 with TRBJ1-2; tentatively, D is TRBD1 (5 bases). The CDR3 extends over 13 amino acids. V lost 0 bases, J lost 5 bases, and 10 bases lay in between. Germline V lookup: CDR1 GTSNPN, CDR2 SVGIG (reference sequence). The CDR3 DNA reads TGTGCCTGGAGTGTACCCGGGGGGTATGGCTACACCTTC. It codes for CAWSVPGGYGYTF.

The V and J genes are TRBV19 and TRBJ2-1; 8 bases line up with TRBD2. Germline CDR1 is LNHDA and CDR2 is SQIVND (reference sequence). The V segment lost 7 bases and the J segment 6 bases; nucleotides outside the gene matches: 8. CDR3 size: 14 residues. The CDR3 is CASTPGTRLNEQFF. CDR3 nucleotides: TGTGCCAGTACCCCCGGGACTAGACTCAATGAGCAGTTCTTC.

V gene TRBV10-3 combines with J gene TRBJ1-5, with 7 bases identical to TRBD1. Unmatched junction bases numbered 8, after V lost 6 bases and J lost 6 bases. CDR1 is ENHRY, CDR2 SYGVKD, per germline. The CDR3 runs to 14 residues. CDR3 in DNA: TGTGCCATCAGCTTAGACAGGGTCGGTCAGCCCCAGCATTTT. Its translation: CAISLDRVGQPQHF.

The genes are TRBV5-1 and TRBJ1-6; D not resolved. CDR1 and CDR2 from the germline V gene are SGHRS and YFSETQ. The CDR3 loop spans 14 amino acids. V was trimmed by 4 bases and J by 7 bases, leaving 12 bases between them. The CDR3 is CASSAFGPNSPLHF. The CDR3 DNA is TGCGCCAGCAGCGCTTTTGGGCCGAATTCACCCCTCCACTTT. The entire variable domain, with the rest obtained from reference TRBV5-1 and TRBJ1-6, is as follows: KAGVTQTPRYLIKTRGQQVTLSCSPISGHRSVSWYQQTPGQGLQFLFEYFSETQRNKGNFPGRFSGRQFSNSRSEMNVSTLELGDSALYLCASSAFGPNSPLHFGNGTRLTVT.

V usage is TRBV9 and J usage is TRBJ1-4; 10 positions match TRBD1. CDR1 is SGDLS and CDR2 is YYNGEE in the germline V gene. This CDR3 comprises 16 residues. With 4 bases clipped from V and 7 bases from J, the junction kept 10 bases outside the gene matches. Here the CDR3 DNA reads TGTGCCAGCAGCCCCACCCTGTGGGACAGGGGTGAAAAACTGTTTTTT. Encoded protein: CASSPTLWDRGEKLFF.

The genes are TRBV9 and TRBJ2-7, with 9 bases aligning to TRBD1. Germline lookup yields CDR1 SGDLS and CDR2 YYNGEE. V shed 3 bases, J shed 5 bases, and the junction held 9 bases outside the gene matches. The CDR3 is 15 residues long. CDR3 residues: CASSAVTGGIDEQYF. CDR3 nucleotide sequence: TGTGCCAGCAGCGCAGTTACAGGGGGCATCGACGAGCAGTACTTC.

The J gene is TRBJ2-7, the V gene TRBV4-2; 10 nucleotides line up with TRBD2. Germline CDR1 reads LGHNA; CDR2 reads YNFKEQ. The CDR3 runs 15 residues. The V segment lost 4 bases and the J segment 3 bases; nucleotides outside the gene matches: 6. The CDR3 region is CASSLSWTSGYEQYF. CDR3 bases: TGTGCCAGCAGCCTATCTTGGACTAGCGGCTACGAGCAGTACTTC.

V usage is TRBV5-4 and J usage is TRBJ2-3; unclear D gene. The CDR3 is made up of 16 amino acids. The V and J ends lost 2 bases and 0 bases respectively, with 13 bases between them. From germline, CDR1 is SGHNT and CDR2 YYREEE (reference sequence). CDR3 amino acids: CASSFGWFPSTDTQYF. Written as DNA, the CDR3 is TGTGCCAGCAGCTTCGGTTGGTTCCCTAGCACAGATACGCAGTATTTT.

In its sample, this clone was seen once. This chain joins TRBV28 and TRBJ1-5, with D unresolved. V was shortened by 4 bases and J by 7 bases, with 8 bases between the two germline ends. The CDR3 contains 12 residues. Germline V gene sequence: CDR1 MDHEN, CDR2 SYDVKM. The CDR3 sequence: CASSSGVQPQHF. The CDR3 DNA follows: TGTGCCAGCAGTTCCGGGGTACAGCCCCAGCATTTT.

This rearrangement joins TRBV2 to TRBJ1-1, with 9 bases identical to TRBD1. The CDR3 is made up of 10 amino acids. The junction had 0 bases not matched to a gene; V was cut back by 9 bases and J by 7 bases. CDR1 is SNHLY, CDR2 FYNNEI, per germline. CDR3 DNA: TGTGCCAGGGGACAGGGTGAAGCTTTCTTT. Its translation: CARGQGEAFF.

This chain links TRBV19 with TRBJ2-5; D is possibly TRBD2 (6 bases). This CDR3 spans 16 amino acids. Trimming took 0 bases from V and 1 from J, leaving 12 bases between them. Germline assignment: CDR1 LNHDA and CDR2 SQIVND (reference sequence). CDR3 DNA: TGTGCCAGTAGTATAGAAGGGCGGGGATCCCAAGAGACCCAGTACTTC. Its translation: CASSIEGRGSQETQYF.

This sequence joins TRBV19 and TRBJ2-2; D not resolved. Trimming left V 3 bases short and J 6 bases short, with 5 bases between. Germline CDR1 reads LNHDA; CDR2 reads SQIVND (reference sequence). The CDR3 loop spans 12 amino acids. CDR3 bases: TGTGCCAGTAGTATTGGGCCCGGGGAGCTGTTTTTT. Its protein is CASSIGPGELFF.